This T cell receptor beta chain was profiled in a study of shared clonotypes between healthy human individuals. Researchers partitioned CD4+ cells into CD45RA+ naive and CD45RA-negative memory subsets. The CDR3 extends over 12 amino acids. Trimming pared 6 bases from V and 7 bases from J, leaving 7 bases between. Looked up from germline, CDR1 is SNHLY and CDR2 is FYNNEI. Per the original methods: Filtering differed, since immunoSEQ gave only junction sequences and no quality scores. The assay was immunoSEQ multiplex PCR, and TCRdb's table has in-frame clones only and misses some. Clone size and V and J calls were adopted from that table, with D and trimming inferred from the DNA. The sample carries under 2,500,000 clones, 90% to 96% recorded once.

The clonotype originates from a man aged 18 to 35 in good health. This chain uses TRBV2 with TRBJ1-6, with D perhaps TRBD1 (5 bases). The sequenced sample was naive CD4+ T cells sorted from blood. The subset is: CD45RA+ positively selected. For the CDR3, the DNA is TGTGCCAGCAGCTCAGGGAATTCACCCCTCCACTTT. Its protein is CASSSGNSPLHF.